This TCR beta chain was profiled in a study of shared clonotypes between healthy human individuals. Points from the study as a whole: Only a few donors were included, so the genetic and exposure-history diversity represented was limited.

The CDR3 spans 20 residues. The V gene lost 1 base and the J gene lost 6 bases, with 29 bases spanning the gap. The V gene's germline CDR1 is SGDLS and CDR2 YYNGEE. Genomic DNA belonging to each subset was distributed in equal measure over several immunoSEQ plates. Sorted subsets were amplified in replicate PCRs using 200 to 250 ng DNA, 30,000 to 35,000 T cell genomes. Clones were sequenced by immunoSEQ multiplex PCR, and TCRdb holds only the in-frame ones, with some missing. Among roughly 660,000 clones, roughly 87% were seen once, and the ten largest hold 34%. Concerning this clone itself: Its antigen is unidentified.

Sequenced input: memory CD8+ T cells from PBMCs. Stated subset: CD45RO+ cells pooled with CCR7-negative TemRA cells. The clonotype originates from a man aged 18 to 30 in good health. Some clones in this sample may be carry-over from other donors' samples. The rearrangement joins TRBV9 to TRBJ2-1; possibly TRBD1 for D (6 bases). CDR3 in DNA: TGTGCCAGCAGCGTACCCTCCGGCGACAGGAGACCGGATAGGGCCAATGAGCAGTTCTTC. Protein: CASSVPSGDRRPDRANEQFF.